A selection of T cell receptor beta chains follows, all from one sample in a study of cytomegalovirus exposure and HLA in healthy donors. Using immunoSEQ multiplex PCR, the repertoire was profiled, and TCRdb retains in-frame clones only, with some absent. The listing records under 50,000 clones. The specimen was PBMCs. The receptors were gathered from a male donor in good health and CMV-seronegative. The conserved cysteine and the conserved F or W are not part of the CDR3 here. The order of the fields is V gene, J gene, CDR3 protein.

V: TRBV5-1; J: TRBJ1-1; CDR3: ASSSQGVGTEAF
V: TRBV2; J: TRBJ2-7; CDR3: ASSERGGLAGVSEQY
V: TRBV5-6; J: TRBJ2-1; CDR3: ASSLGQGAGEQF
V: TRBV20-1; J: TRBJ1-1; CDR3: SATGDAEAF
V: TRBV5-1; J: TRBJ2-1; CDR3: ASSLHPAGGDEQF
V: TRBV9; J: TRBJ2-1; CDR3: ASSAGGPSYNEQF
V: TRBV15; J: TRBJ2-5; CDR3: ATSRDQAGQETQY
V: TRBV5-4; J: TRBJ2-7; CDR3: ASSQSGGPYEQY
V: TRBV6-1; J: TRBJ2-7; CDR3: ASSEDGRLGEQY
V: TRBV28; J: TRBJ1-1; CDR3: ASSHDREAF
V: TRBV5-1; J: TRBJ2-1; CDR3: ASSLSRLTDYNEQF
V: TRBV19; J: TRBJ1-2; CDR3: ASRTVSGYT
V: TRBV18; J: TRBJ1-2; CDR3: ASSPPGPHYGYT
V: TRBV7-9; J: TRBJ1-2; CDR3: ASSEYYGYT
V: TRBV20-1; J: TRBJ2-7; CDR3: SASHYEQY
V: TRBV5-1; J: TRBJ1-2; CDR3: ASSSLQGNYGYT
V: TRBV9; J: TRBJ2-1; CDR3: ASSVKRTFSYNEQF
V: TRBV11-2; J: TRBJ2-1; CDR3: ASTRQGGNEQF
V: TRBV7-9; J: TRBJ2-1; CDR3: ASSLTTGEEQF
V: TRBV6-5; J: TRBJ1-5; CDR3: ASSPRQGNQPQH
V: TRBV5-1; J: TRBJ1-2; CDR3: ASGQKANYGYT
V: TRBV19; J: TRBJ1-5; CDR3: ASSTGTGGNQPQH
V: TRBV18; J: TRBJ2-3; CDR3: ASSPLFNRGGGTDTQY
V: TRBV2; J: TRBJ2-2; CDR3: ASSSLLAGPGGELF
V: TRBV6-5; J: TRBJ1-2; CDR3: ASRTGTPVYGYT
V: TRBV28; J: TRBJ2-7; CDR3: ASSLPSAGGGTNSYEQY
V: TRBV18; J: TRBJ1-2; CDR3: ASSPPDPGYGYT
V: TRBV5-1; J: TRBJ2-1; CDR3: ASSLEVAGRSYNEQF
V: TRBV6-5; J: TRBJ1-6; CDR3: ASSYSTSYNSPLH
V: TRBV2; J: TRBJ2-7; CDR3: ASNPQVTSTYEQY